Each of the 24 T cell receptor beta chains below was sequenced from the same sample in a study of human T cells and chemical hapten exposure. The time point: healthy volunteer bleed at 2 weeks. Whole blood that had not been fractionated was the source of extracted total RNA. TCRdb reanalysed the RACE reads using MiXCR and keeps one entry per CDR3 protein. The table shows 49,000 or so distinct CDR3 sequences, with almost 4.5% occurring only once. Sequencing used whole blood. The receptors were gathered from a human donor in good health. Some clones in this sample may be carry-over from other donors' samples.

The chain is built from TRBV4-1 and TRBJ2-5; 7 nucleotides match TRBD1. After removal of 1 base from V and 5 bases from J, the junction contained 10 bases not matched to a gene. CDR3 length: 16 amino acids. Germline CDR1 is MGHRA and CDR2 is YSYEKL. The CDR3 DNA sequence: TGCGCCAGCAGCCAAGGAATCACGACAGGGACCGAGACCCAGTACTTC. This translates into CASSQGITTGTETQYF.

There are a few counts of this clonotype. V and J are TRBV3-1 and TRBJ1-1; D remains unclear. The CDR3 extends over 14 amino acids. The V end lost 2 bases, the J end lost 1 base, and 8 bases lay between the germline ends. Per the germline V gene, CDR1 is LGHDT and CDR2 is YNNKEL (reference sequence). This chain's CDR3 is CASSQPPGNTEAFF. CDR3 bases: TGTGCCAGCAGCCAACCCCCAGGGAACACTGAAGCTTTCTTT.

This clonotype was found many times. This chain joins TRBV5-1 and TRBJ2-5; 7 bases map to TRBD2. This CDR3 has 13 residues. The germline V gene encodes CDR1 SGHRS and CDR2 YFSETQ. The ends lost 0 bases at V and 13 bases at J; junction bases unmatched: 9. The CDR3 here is CASSLAPAGTTYF. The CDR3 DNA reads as TGCGCCAGCAGCTTGGCGCCAGCGGGGACCACGTACTTC.

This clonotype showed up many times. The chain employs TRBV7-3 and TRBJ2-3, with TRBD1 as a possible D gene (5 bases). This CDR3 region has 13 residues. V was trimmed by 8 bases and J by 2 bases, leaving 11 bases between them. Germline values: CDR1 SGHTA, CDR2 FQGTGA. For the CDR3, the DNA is TGTGCCAGCGCCGTGGGGCCCACAGATACGCAGTATTTT. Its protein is CASAVGPTDTQYF.

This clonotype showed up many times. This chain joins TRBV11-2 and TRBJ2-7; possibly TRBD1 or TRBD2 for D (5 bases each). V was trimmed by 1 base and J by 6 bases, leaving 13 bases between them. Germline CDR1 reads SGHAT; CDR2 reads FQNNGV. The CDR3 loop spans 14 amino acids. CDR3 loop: CASSLGQGAVEQYF. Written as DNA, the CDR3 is TGTGCCAGCAGCTTAGGGCAGGGAGCGGTCGAGCAGTACTTC. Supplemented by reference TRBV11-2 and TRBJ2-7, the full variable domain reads EAGVAQSPRYKIIEKRQSVAFWCNPISGHATLYWYQQILGQGPKLLIQFQNNGVVDDSQLPKDRFSAERLKGVDSTLKIQPAKLEDSAVYLCASSLGQGAVEQYFGPGTRLTVT.

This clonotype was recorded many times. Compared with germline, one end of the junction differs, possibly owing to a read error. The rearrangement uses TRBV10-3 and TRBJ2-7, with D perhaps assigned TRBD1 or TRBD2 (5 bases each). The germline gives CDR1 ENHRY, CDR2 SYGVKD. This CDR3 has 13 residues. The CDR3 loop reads CAISESKGHEQYF. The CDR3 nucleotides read TGTGCCATCAGCGAGTCGAAGGGACACGAGCAGTACTTC.

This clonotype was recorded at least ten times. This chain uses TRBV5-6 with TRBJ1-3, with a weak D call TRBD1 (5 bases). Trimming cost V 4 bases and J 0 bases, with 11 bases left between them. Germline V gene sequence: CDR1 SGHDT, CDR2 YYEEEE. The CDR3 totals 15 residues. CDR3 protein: CASSRTRASGNTIYF. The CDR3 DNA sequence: TGTGCCAGCAGCCGGACAAGGGCCTCTGGAAACACCATATATTTT.

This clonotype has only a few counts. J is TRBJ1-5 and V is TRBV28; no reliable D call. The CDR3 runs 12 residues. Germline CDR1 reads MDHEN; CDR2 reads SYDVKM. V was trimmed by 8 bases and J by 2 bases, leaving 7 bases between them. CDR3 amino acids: CASGVGNQPQHF. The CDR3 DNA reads TGTGCCAGCGGGGTTGGCAATCAGCCCCAGCATTTT. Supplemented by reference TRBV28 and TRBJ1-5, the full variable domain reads DVKVTQSSRYLVKRTGEKVFLECVQDMDHENMFWYRQDPGLGLRLIYFSYDVKMKEKGDIPEGYSVSREKKERFSLILESASTNQTSMYLCASGVGNQPQHFGDGTRLSIL.

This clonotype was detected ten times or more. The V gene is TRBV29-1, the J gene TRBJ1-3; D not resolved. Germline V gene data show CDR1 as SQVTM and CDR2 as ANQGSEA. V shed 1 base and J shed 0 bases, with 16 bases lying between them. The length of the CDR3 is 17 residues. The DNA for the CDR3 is TGCAGCGTTGAAGTTTGGGAGAAAACGAGCTCTGGAAACACCATATATTTT. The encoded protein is CSVEVWEKTSSGNTIYF.

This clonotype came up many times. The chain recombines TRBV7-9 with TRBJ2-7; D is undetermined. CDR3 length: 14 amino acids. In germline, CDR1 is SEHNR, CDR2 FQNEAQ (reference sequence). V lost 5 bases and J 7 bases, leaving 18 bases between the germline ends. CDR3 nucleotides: TGTGCCAGCAGCCCACCCTGGCTCCCCGGAGAGCAGTACTTC. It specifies CASSPPWLPGEQYF.

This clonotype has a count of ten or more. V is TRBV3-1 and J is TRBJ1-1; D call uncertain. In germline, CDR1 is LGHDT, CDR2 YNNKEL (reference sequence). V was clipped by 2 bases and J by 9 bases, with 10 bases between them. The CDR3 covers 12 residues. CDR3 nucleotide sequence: TGTGCCAGCAGCCAACGGGGATGGAAAGCTTTCTTT. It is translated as CASSQRGWKAFF. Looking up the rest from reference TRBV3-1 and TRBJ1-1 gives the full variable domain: DTAVSQTPKYLVTQMGNDKSIKCEQNLGHDTMYWYKQDSKKFLKIMFSYNNKELIINETVPNRFSPKSPDKAHLNLHINSLELGDSAVYFCASSQRGWKAFFGQGTRLTVV.

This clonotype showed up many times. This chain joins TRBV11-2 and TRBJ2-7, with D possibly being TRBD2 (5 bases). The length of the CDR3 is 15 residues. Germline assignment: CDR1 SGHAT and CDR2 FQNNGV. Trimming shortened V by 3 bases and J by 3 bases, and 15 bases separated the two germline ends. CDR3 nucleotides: TGTGCCAGCAGCTTTGCAAGTACTACTAGCTACGAGCAGTACTTC. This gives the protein CASSFASTTSYEQYF.

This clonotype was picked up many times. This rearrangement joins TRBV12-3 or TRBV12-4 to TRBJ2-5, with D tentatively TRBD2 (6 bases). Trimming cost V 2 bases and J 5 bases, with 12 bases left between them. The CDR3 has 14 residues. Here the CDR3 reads CASSLSGGRETQYF. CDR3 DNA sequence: TGTGCCAGCAGTTTATCCGGGGGAAGGGAGACCCAGTACTTC.

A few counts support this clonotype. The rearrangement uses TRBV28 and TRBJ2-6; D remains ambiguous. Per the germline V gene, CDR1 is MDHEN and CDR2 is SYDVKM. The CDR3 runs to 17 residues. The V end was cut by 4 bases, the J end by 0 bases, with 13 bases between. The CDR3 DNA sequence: TGTGCCAGCAGTTCTTGGGAATCGAGCTCTGGGGCCAACGTCCTGACTTTC. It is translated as CASSSWESSSGANVLTF.

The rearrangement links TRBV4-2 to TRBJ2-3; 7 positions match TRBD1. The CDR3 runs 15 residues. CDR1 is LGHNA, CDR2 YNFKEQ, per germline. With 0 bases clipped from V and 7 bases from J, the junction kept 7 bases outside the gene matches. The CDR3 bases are TGTGCCAGCAGCCAAGACAAGGGGGCGGTTAATACGCAGTATTTT. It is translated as CASSQDKGAVNTQYF.

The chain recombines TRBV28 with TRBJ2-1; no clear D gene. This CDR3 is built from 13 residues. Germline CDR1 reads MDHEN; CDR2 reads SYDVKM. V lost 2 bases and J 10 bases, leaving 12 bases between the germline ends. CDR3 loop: CASSLTPPQEQFF. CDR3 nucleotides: TGTGCCAGCAGTTTAACCCCCCCCCAGGAGCAGTTCTTC.

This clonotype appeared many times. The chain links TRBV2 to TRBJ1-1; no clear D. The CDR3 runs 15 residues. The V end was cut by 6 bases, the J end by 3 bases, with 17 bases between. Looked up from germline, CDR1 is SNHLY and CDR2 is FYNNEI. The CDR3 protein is CASRVRGLPDTEAFF. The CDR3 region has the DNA TGTGCCAGCAGGGTCCGGGGTCTCCCGGACACTGAAGCTTTCTTT.

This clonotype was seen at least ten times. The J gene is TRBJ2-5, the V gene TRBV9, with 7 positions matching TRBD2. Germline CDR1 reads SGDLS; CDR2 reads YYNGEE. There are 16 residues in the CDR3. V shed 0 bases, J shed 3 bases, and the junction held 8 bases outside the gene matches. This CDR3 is CASSVGGGMGKETQYF. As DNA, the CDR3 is TGTGCCAGCAGCGTAGGGGGGGGTATGGGCAAAGAGACCCAGTACTTC.

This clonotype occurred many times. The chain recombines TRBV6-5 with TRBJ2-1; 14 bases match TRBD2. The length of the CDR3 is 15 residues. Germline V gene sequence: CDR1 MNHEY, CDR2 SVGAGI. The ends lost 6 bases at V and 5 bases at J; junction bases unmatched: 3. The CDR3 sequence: CASSRTSGRNNEQFF. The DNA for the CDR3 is TGTGCCAGCAGCCGGACTAGCGGGAGGAACAATGAGCAGTTCTTC.

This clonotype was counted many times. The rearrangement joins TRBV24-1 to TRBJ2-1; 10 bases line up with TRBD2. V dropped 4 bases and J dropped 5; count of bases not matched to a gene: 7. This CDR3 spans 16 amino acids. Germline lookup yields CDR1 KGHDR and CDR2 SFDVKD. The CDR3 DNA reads TGTGCCACCAGTGACAATAGCGGGAGGATCCACAATGAGCAGTTCTTC. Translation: CATSDNSGRIHNEQFF.

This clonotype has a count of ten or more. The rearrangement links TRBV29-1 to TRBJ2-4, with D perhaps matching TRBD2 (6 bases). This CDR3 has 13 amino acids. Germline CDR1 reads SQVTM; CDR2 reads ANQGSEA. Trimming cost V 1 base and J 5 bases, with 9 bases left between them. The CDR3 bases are TGCAGCGTTGAAGGGGGGGTGCAAAACATTCAGTACTTC. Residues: CSVEGGVQNIQYF.

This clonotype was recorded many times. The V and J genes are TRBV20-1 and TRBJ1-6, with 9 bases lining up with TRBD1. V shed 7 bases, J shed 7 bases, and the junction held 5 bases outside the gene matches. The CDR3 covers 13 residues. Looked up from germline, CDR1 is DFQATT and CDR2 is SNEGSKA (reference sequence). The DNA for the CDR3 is TGCAGTGACAGGGGGCCGGGGAATTCACCCCTCCACTTT. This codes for CSDRGPGNSPLHF.

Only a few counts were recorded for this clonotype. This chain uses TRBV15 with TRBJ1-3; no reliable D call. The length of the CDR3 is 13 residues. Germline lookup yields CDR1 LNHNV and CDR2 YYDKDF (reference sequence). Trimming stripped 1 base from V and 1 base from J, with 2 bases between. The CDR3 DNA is TGTGCCACCAGCAGAGTTTCTGGAAACACCATATATTTT. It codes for CATSRVSGNTIYF.

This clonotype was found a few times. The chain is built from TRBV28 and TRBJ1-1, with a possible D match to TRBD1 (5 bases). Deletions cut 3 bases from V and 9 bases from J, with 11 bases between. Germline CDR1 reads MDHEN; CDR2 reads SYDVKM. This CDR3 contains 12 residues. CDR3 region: CASSFPGSKAFF. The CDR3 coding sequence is TGTGCCAGCAGTTTCCCAGGGTCGAAAGCTTTCTTT.